This T cell receptor (beta chain) was identified during a study of blood T cell repertoires in COVID-19. About the study: Acute and convalescent COVID-19 samples came from the United States, Italy and Spain. T cells, B-cell-depleted T cells, or PBMCs provided the cDNA or gDNA that served as material.

Each participant's cohort was designated according to participant-reported clinical history. Methods used by the authors: Amplified reference gene primers provided the basis for estimating nucleated cell counts. Sequenced by immunoSEQ multiplex PCR; TCRdb stores in-frame clones only, minus some. The DNA gave D and trimming, while V, J and clone size come from that table. Here the sample spans about 100,000 clones, approximately 83% being singletons. Germline V lookup: CDR1 MNHEY, CDR2 SVGAGI. The CDR3 sequence is 16 residues long. V was clipped by 0 bases and J by 2 bases, with 11 bases between them. This sequence joins TRBV6-5 and TRBJ1-5, with a possible D match to TRBD1 (5 bases). Specimen: PBMCs or T cells enriched from blood (not recorded which). The receptor was isolated from a woman between 50 and 59 years old who had recovered from COVID-19. CDR3 in amino acids: CASSYSGGYGNQPQHF. DNA of the CDR3: TGTGCCAGCAGTTACTCGGGGGGGTATGGCAATCAGCCCCAGCATTTT.